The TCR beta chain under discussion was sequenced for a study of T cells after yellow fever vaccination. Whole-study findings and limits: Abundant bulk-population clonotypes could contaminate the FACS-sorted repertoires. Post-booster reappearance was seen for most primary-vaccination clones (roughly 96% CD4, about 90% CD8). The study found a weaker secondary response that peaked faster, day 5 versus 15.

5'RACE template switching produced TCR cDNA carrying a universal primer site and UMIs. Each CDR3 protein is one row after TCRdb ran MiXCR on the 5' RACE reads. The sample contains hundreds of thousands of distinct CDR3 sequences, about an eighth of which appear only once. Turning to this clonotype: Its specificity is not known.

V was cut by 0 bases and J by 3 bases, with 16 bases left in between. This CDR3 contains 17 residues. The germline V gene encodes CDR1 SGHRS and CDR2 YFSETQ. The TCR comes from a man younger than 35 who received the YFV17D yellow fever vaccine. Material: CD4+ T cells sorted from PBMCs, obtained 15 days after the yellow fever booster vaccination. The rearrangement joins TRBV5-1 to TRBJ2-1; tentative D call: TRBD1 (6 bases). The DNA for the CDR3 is TGCGCCAGCAGCTTGGGATCCAGCGGACAGTTCTACAATGAGCAGTTCTTC. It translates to CASSLGSSGQFYNEQFF.